A selection of T cell receptor beta chains follows, all from one sample in a study of identifying expanded T cells in peripheral blood. Sequencing was performed with immunoSEQ multiplex PCR; in TCRdb, only in-frame clones are kept and a portion is missing. The table lists 45,000 to 60,000 clones, over 80% of them singletons. Sequences were obtained from blood. These receptors all come from a person aged 18 to 75 in good health. CDR3s include the opening cysteine and the closing phenylalanine or tryptophan. D genes are given only for firm matches. Rows may omit the clone size; those that give it use once, few, many or a size class.

J | D | V | size | length | CDR3 | DNA
TRBJ1-2 | TRBD1 | TRBV5-4 | . | 15 | CASSFGEGAAYGYTF | TGTGCCAGCAGCTTCGGTGAGGGGGCGGCCTATGGCTACACCTTC
TRBJ1-2 | TRBD1 | TRBV27 | . | 14 | CASSRGQGRYGYTF | TGTGCCAGCAGTCGTGGACAGGGAAGATATGGCTACACCTTC
TRBJ2-1 | . | TRBV5-4 | once | 12 | CASSWGLREQFF | TGTGCCAGCAGCTGGGGCTTGAGGGAGCAGTTCTTC
TRBJ2-1 | TRBD2 | TRBV5-1 | once | 15 | CASSLSGTSYNEQFF | TGCGCCAGCAGCTTAAGCGGGACCTCCTACAATGAGCAGTTCTTC
TRBJ1-1 | TRBD1 | TRBV6-1 | . | 15 | CASSGRDRLNTEAFF | TGTGCCAGCAGTGGGCGGGACAGGTTGAACACTGAAGCTTTCTTT
TRBJ2-1 | . | TRBV7-2 | . | 14 | CASTLGLPFDEQFF | TGTGCCAGCACCCTAGGACTTCCTTTTGATGAGCAGTTCTTC
TRBJ1-2 | TRBD1 | TRBV5-4 | . | 14 | CASSLAGTGGGYTF | TGTGCCAGCAGCTTGGCCGGGACAGGGGGAGGCTACACCTTC
TRBJ2-7 | TRBD1 | TRBV11-2 | . | 15 | CASSAGTGPSYEQYF | TGTGCCAGCAGCGCCGGGACAGGACCTTCCTACGAGCAGTACTTC
TRBJ2-1 | . | TRBV5-1 | . | 12 | CASSQETGQQFF | TGCGCCAGCAGCCAAGAGACGGGACAGCAGTTCTTC
TRBJ2-1 | . | TRBV30 | . | 15 | CAWRLGPSEYNEQFF | TGTGCCTGGAGGTTAGGGCCTTCTGAGTACAATGAGCAGTTCTTC
TRBJ1-6 | . | TRBV7-8 | . | 14 | CASSPGLPHSPLHF | TGTGCCAGCAGCCCCGGGCTGCCTCATTCACCCCTCCACTTT
TRBJ2-3 | TRBD1 | TRBV6-6 | . | 12 | CASSYERQGPRF | TGTGCCAGCAGTTACGAACGACAGGGTCCGCGTTTT
TRBJ2-1 | TRBD2 | TRBV5-1 | . | 20 | CASSLGVTSGKPRSYNEQFF | TGCGCCAGCAGCTTGGGAGTGACTAGCGGGAAGCCCCGCTCCTACAATGAGCAGTTCTTC
TRBJ1-6 | . | TRBV6-5 | few | 13 | CASTRVSDSPLHF | TGTGCCAGCACCAGGGTTAGTGATTCACCCCTCCACTTT
TRBJ1-1 | TRBD1 | TRBV5-1 | once | 16 | CASSSFPGQADTEAFF | TGCGCCAGCAGCTCGTTTCCGGGACAGGCCGACACTGAAGCTTTCTTT
TRBJ1-2 | . | TRBV9 | . | 12 | CASSVGNRGYTF | TGTGCCAGCAGCGTAGGGAATCGCGGCTACACCTTC
TRBJ1-6 | . | TRBV19 | . | 16 | CASSMQGPVYNSPLHF | TGTGCCAGTAGTATGCAGGGCCCTGTCTATAATTCACCCCTCCACTTT
TRBJ1-5 | . | TRBV6-1 | . | 14 | CASSPSQGKQPQHF | TGTGCCAGCAGTCCGAGTCAGGGCAAGCAGCCCCAGCATTTT
TRBJ2-1 | . | TRBV9 | once | 13 | CASSAQGADEQFF | TGTGCCAGCAGCGCACAGGGTGCCGATGAGCAGTTCTTC
TRBJ1-4 | . | TRBV4-1 | . | 20 | CASSQDLWRAGRKLDEKLFF | TGCGCCAGCAGCCAAGATTTGTGGAGGGCAGGGAGAAAACTTGATGAAAAACTGTTTTTT
TRBJ1-2 | TRBD1 | TRBV5-1 | . | 15 | CASSRTGIISYGYTF | TGCGCCAGCAGCAGGACAGGGATTATTAGCTATGGCTACACCTTC
TRBJ1-1 | . | TRBV11-3 | . | 13 | CASSLDRSTEAFF | TGTGCCAGCAGCTTGGATCGGAGCACTGAAGCTTTCTTT
TRBJ1-5 | TRBD1 | TRBV6-5 | . | 14 | CASSLRDRNQPQHF | TGTGCCAGCAGTTTAAGGGACAGGAATCAGCCCCAGCATTTT
TRBJ2-2 | TRBD1 | TRBV7-7 | few | 14 | CASSIRQGTGELFF | TGTGCCAGCAGCATCAGACAGGGCACCGGGGAGCTGTTTTTT
TRBJ2-4 | . | TRBV12-5 | . | 17 | CASGRGQSGTAKNIQYF | TGTGCTAGTGGCCGGGGTCAAAGCGGAACCGCCAAAAACATTCAGTACTTC
TRBJ2-7 | TRBD2 | TRBV18 | . | 15 | CASSPGSGTSYEQYF | TGTGCCAGCTCACCGGGGAGCGGGACCTCCTACGAGCAGTACTTC
TRBJ2-3 | . | TRBV29-1 | . | 11 | CSVGSTDTQYF | TGCAGCGTGGGGAGTACAGATACGCAGTATTTT
TRBJ2-3 | . | TRBV30 | . | 13 | CAWNSGGKDTQYF | TGTGCCTGGAATTCAGGGGGGAAAGATACGCAGTATTTT
TRBJ2-5 | TRBD2 | TRBV30 | . | 16 | CAWSVLRAGGQKTQYF | TGTGCCTGGAGTGTACTTCGGGCGGGGGGGCAGAAGACCCAGTACTTC
TRBJ1-2 | TRBD1 | TRBV5-5 | few | 20 | CASSPSLSLGTGGANYGYTF | TGTGCCAGCAGCCCATCCCTCTCCCTCGGGACAGGGGGAGCTAACTATGGCTACACCTTC
TRBJ1-1 | . | TRBV9 | few | 18 | CASSVGGGPPSRGTEAFF | TGTGCCAGCAGCGTAGGGGGAGGGCCCCCCTCTCGAGGCACTGAAGCTTTCTTT
TRBJ2-1 | TRBD1 | TRBV9 | . | 14 | CASSVGQGAYEQFF | TGTGCCAGCAGCGTCGGACAGGGGGCCTATGAGCAGTTCTTC
TRBJ2-1 | . | TRBV29-1 | . | 13 | CSVEPSSYNEQFF | TGCAGCGTTGAGCCTAGCAGCTACAATGAGCAGTTCTTC
TRBJ2-5 | TRBD2 | TRBV5-4 | . | 17 | CASSADGLAGGQETQYF | TGTGCCAGCAGCGCGGACGGACTAGCGGGGGGGCAAGAGACCCAGTACTTC
TRBJ2-2 | . | TRBV5-1 | . | 16 | CASSPTTGYGHGELFF | TGCGCCAGCAGCCCTACCACAGGGTATGGGCACGGGGAGCTGTTTTTT
TRBJ1-3 | . | TRBV14 | . | 19 | CASSQEFMVKGSSGNTIYF | TGTGCCAGCAGCCAAGAGTTCATGGTGAAGGGAAGCTCTGGAAACACCATATATTTT
TRBJ1-5 | . | TRBV7-9 | . | 14 | CASSLSGFGQPQHF | TGTGCCAGCAGCTTATCGGGGTTCGGTCAGCCCCAGCATTTT
TRBJ2-7 | TRBD2 | TRBV27 | once | 12 | CASSFSGLEQYF | TGTGCCAGCAGTTTCTCGGGACTAGAGCAGTACTTC
TRBJ2-3 | TRBD2 | TRBV7-6 | . | 16 | CASYRGSGTSTDTQYF | TGTGCCAGCTATCGTGGTAGCGGGACTAGCACAGATACGCAGTATTTT
TRBJ2-3 | TRBD2 | TRBV2 | . | 16 | CASRAGLAASTDTQYF | TGTGCCAGCAGAGCAGGACTAGCGGCTAGCACAGATACGCAGTATTTT